These 26 T cell receptor beta chains came from one sample sequenced in a study of neurological immune-mediated disorders. Time point reported: longitudinal time-point 2. MiXCR, applied by TCRdb to the 5' RACE reads, yields one record per CDR3 protein. The sample shows tens of thousands of distinct CDR3 sequences, 13% of them seen only once. Sequenced input: PBMCs. The receptors stem from a woman aged 40-49 years in good health.

This clonotype was seen at least ten times. The rearrangement uses TRBV7-6 and TRBJ2-6; the D is unclear. This CDR3 has 16 amino acids. Trimming shortened V by 1 base and J by 0 bases, and 7 bases separated the two germline ends. Germline values: CDR1 SGHVS, CDR2 FNYEAQ. The CDR3 region has the DNA TGTGCCAGCAGCTTAGAACCGTTCTCTGGGGCCAACGTCCTGACTTTC. Its protein product is CASSLEPFSGANVLTF.

This clonotype appeared many times. The CDR3 DNA is TGCAGTGCTAGTTTCGGCGGGAGCCCGGCATACGAGCAGTACTTC. This translates into CSASFGGSPAYEQYF. The chain is built from TRBV20-1 and TRBJ2-7; 7 nucleotides line up with TRBD2. Germline V CDR1 and CDR2: DFQATT, SNEGSKA (reference sequence). J was trimmed by 4 bases and V by 3 bases; bases with no gene match: 12. The CDR3 extends over 15 amino acids.

The genes are TRBV6-4 and TRBJ2-7; D is undetermined. CDR1 is MRHNA and CDR2 is SNTAGT in the germline V gene. V lost 6 bases, J lost 3 bases, and 9 bases lay in between. The CDR3 loop spans 12 amino acids. CDR3 in DNA: TGTGCCAGCAGCGGAGTTTTCTACGAGCAGTACTTC. Encoded protein: CASSGVFYEQYF.

This clonotype came up a few times. The V gene is TRBV5-1, the J gene TRBJ2-7; 7 positions match TRBD2. The CDR3 totals 13 residues. Germline CDR1 reads SGHRS; CDR2 reads YFSETQ. The V segment lost 4 bases and the J segment 0 bases; nucleotides outside the gene matches: 1. In nucleotides, the CDR3 is TGCGCCAGCAGCCGCGGGGGCTCCTACGAGCAGTACTTC. It translates to CASSRGGSYEQYF. Together with reference TRBV5-1 and TRBJ2-7, the CDR3 gives the full variable domain: KAGVTQTPRYLIKTRGQQVTLSCSPISGHRSVSWYQQTPGQGLQFLFEYFSETQRNKGNFPGRFSGRQFSNSRSEMNVSTLELGDSALYLCASSRGGSYEQYFGPGTRLTVT.

The genes are TRBV25-1 and TRBJ2-7; D not resolved. Germline values: CDR1 MGHDK, CDR2 SYGVNS. The CDR3 totals 13 residues. Trimming shortened V by 6 bases and J by 2 bases, and 11 bases separated the two germline ends. CDR3 sequence: CASSPARPYEQYF. The DNA for the CDR3 is TGTGCCAGCAGCCCTGCCAGACCCTACGAGCAGTACTTC.

To note about this clonotype: This may arise from a read error, as a much more abundant clone is one base away. The genes are TRBV2 and TRBJ2-7; D may correspond to TRBD1 or TRBD2 (5 bases each). The CDR3 runs 16 residues. CDR1 and CDR2 (germline): SNHLY, FYNNEI. Trimming took 6 bases from V and 0 from J, leaving 18 bases between them. The CDR3 loop reads CASSTAGTASSYEQYF. CDR3 DNA: TGTGCCAGCAGCACAGCAGGGACGGCCAGCTCCTACGAGCAGTACTTC.

Ten or more counts support this clonotype. V usage is TRBV20-1 and J usage is TRBJ2-4; 9 positions agree with TRBD1. V lost 6 bases, J lost 3 bases, and 9 bases stayed unmatched. The germline V gene encodes CDR1 DFQATT and CDR2 SNEGSKA (reference sequence). The CDR3 has 15 amino acids. The DNA of the CDR3 is TGCAGTGCCAGCCGGGACAGGGCCCGCAAAAACATTCAGTACTTC. Translated, it gives CSASRDRARKNIQYF.

This clonotype has a count of ten or more. The chain has TRBV6-6 and TRBJ1-1; D is possibly TRBD1 (5 bases). The V gene's germline CDR1 is MNHNY and CDR2 SVGAGI (reference sequence). The CDR3 loop spans 14 amino acids. The V and J ends lost 2 bases and 1 base respectively, with 8 bases between them. The CDR3 bases are TGTGCCAGCAGTTACGGGGGGGAGAACACTGAAGCTTTCTTT. It translates to CASSYGGENTEAFF.

This clonotype was detected ten times or more. The rearrangement uses TRBV25-1 and TRBJ2-3, with D perhaps matching TRBD2 (5 bases). The CDR3 loop spans 14 amino acids. The V gene's germline CDR1 is MGHDK and CDR2 SYGVNS. Trimming left V 9 bases short and J 2 bases short, with 15 bases between. CDR3 in DNA: TGTGCCAGTTCAGGCAGCGGCCCCACAGATACGCAGTATTTT. Translating gives CASSGSGPTDTQYF.

By sample fraction, this clonotype is large. This chain joins TRBV4-2 and TRBJ1-2; possibly TRBD1 for D (5 bases). Germline-derived CDR1 and CDR2 are LGHNA and YNFKEQ. The CDR3 spans 12 residues. Between the trimmed V and J ends, which lost 2 bases and 6 bases, there was a span of 7 bases. The CDR3 DNA follows: TGTGCCAGCAGCCAAAACAGGAATGGCTACACCTTC. It is translated as CASSQNRNGYTF.

This clonotype was detected ten times or more. The chain uses TRBV5-1 and TRBJ2-5, with D possibly being TRBD1 (6 bases). V lost 3 bases, J lost 1 base, and 10 bases lay in between. CDR1 SGHRS and CDR2 YFSETQ come from the germline V gene. The CDR3 consists of 14 residues. The CDR3 nucleotides read TGCGCCAGCAGCTCGTTAGGGGGCCAAGAGACCCAGTACTTC. This encodes CASSSLGGQETQYF.

This clonotype was detected many times. This sequence joins TRBV5-5 and TRBJ1-6, with D unresolved. The CDR3 covers 16 residues. Germline lookup yields CDR1 SGHKS and CDR2 YYEKEE (reference sequence). V dropped 2 bases and J dropped 0 bases, with 9 bases sitting between them. CDR3 protein: CASSFDSSSYNSPLHF. The CDR3 DNA reads TGTGCCAGCAGCTTTGACTCGAGCTCCTATAATTCACCCCTCCACTTT.

There are many counts of this clonotype. The chain uses TRBV7-2 and TRBJ1-2, with TRBD1 matching 10 bases. CDR1 SGHTA and CDR2 FQGNSA come from the germline V gene. The CDR3 is 14 amino acids. J gave up 5 bases and V 5 bases, and 5 bases lay outside the gene matches. The CDR3 DNA sequence: TGTGCCAGCAGCCCGGGGACAGGGGCTTATGGCTACACCTTC. This sequence encodes CASSPGTGAYGYTF.

This clonotype was recorded many times. J is TRBJ2-7 and V is TRBV12-3 or TRBV12-4; TRBD2 matches 11 bases. The CDR3 is 20 residues long. The ends lost 5 bases at V and 2 bases at J; junction bases unmatched: 20. The CDR3 bases are TGTGCCAGCAGTCCAACTCCCCGGGGGGCTAGCGGGAGGAGACCCTACGAGCAGTACTTC. Amino acid sequence: CASSPTPRGASGRRPYEQYF.

This clonotype was seen many times. The genes are TRBV7-8 and TRBJ2-7; 11 nucleotides match TRBD2. V shed 5 bases, J shed 0 bases, and the junction held 3 bases outside the gene matches. The CDR3 length is 15 residues. The germline CDR1 and CDR2 sequences are SGHVS and FQNEAQ. The CDR3 loop is CASSALAGGSYEQYF. The CDR3 DNA follows: TGTGCCAGCAGCGCCCTAGCGGGAGGCTCCTACGAGCAGTACTTC.

This clonotype is categorized as medium-sized (0.01 to 0.1%). The chain employs TRBV12-3 or TRBV12-4 and TRBJ1-1; a weak D match, TRBD1 (5 bases). V was cut by 3 bases and J by 0 bases, with 8 bases left in between. This CDR3 is 14 amino acids long. CDR3 sequence: CASSLAGMNTEAFF. For the CDR3, the DNA is TGTGCCAGCAGTTTGGCAGGGATGAACACTGAAGCTTTCTTT.

Turning to this clonotype: With a much larger clone just one base away, this may be a read error. The gene calls are TRBV7-2 and TRBJ2-2; 8 bases agree with TRBD2. The CDR3 has 14 amino acids. Germline assignment: CDR1 SGHTA and CDR2 FQGNSA. The V segment lost 7 bases and the J segment 7 bases; nucleotides outside the gene matches: 8. CDR3 sequence (DNA): TGTGCCAGCATGGGACTAGAGGGAGGCGGGGAGCTGTTTTTT. Its translation: CASMGLEGGGELFF.

This clonotype was counted at least ten times. This sequence joins TRBV15 and TRBJ2-3; weak D call: TRBD2 (5 bases). The germline V gene has CDR1 LNHNV and CDR2 YYDKDF (reference sequence). V lost 3 bases to trimming and J lost 0 bases, with 10 bases between them. The CDR3 sequence is 15 residues long. The CDR3 protein is CATSRGGLSTDTQYF. The CDR3 coding sequence is TGTGCCACCAGCAGGGGTGGACTGAGCACAGATACGCAGTATTTT.

The rearrangement joins TRBV12-3 or TRBV12-4 to TRBJ1-2, with D possibly matching TRBD1 (5 bases). Trimming cost V 1 base and J 14 bases, with 23 bases left between them. The CDR3 consists of 15 residues. The CDR3 loop reads CASSLDQGPNYGLTF. In DNA form, the CDR3 reads TGTGCCAGCAGTTTAGATCAGGGTCCCAACTATGGCTTAACCTTC.

This clonotype was seen ten or more times. The V and J genes are TRBV6-1 and TRBJ2-2, with D maybe TRBD1 (7 bases). The CDR3 is 14 amino acids. Germline V CDR1 and CDR2: MNHNS, SASEGT. The V gene lost 4 bases and the J gene lost 7 bases, with 13 bases spanning the gap. CDR3 amino acids: CASSVTGRSGELFF. In DNA form, the CDR3 reads TGTGCCAGCAGTGTGACAGGGAGGAGCGGGGAGCTGTTTTTT.

Judged by abundance, this clonotype is medium-sized. The CDR3 DNA reads TGTGCCATCAAAGACCTTTTAGCGGAGGGCTACACCTTC. The encoded protein is CAIKDLLAEGYTF. The V gene is TRBV10-3, the J gene TRBJ1-2; no firm D call. CDR3 length: 13 amino acids. Germline lookup yields CDR1 ENHRY and CDR2 SYGVKD. Trimming took off 7 bases at V and 8 bases at J, with 17 bases between the two ends.

This chain uses TRBV9 with TRBJ2-1, with 12 bases fitting TRBD2. Germline lookup yields CDR1 SGDLS and CDR2 YYNGEE. The junction had 15 bases not matched to a gene; V was cut back by 4 bases and J by 16 bases. There are 15 residues in the CDR3. The CDR3 loop is CASSPRLAGEPSDFF. The CDR3 DNA reads TGTGCCAGCAGCCCCAGACTAGCGGGAGAGCCCTCGGACTTCTTC.

This chain uses TRBV3-1 with TRBJ2-2; D is perhaps TRBD1 (5 bases). Per the germline V gene, CDR1 is LGHDT and CDR2 is YNNKEL (reference sequence). The CDR3 is 15 residues long. The germline V and J ends were trimmed by 3 bases and 3 bases, with 11 bases remaining between them. The CDR3 spells CASSQAGRDTGELFF. The CDR3 region has the DNA TGTGCCAGCAGCCAGGCAGGGCGAGACACCGGGGAGCTGTTTTTT.

This clonotype was counted many times. This chain links TRBV14 with TRBJ1-2, with D tentatively TRBD1 (6 bases). Germline assignment: CDR1 SGHDN and CDR2 FVKESK. V lost 0 bases, J lost 8 bases, and 16 bases lay in between. The CDR3 totals 15 residues. The CDR3 protein is CASSQEGGPMGGYTF. CDR3 bases: TGTGCCAGCAGCCAAGAAGGGGGGCCTATGGGCGGCTACACCTTC.

This clonotype was observed many times. This chain links TRBV18 with TRBJ1-2; possibly TRBD1 for D (5 bases). V was cut by 8 bases and J by 6 bases, with 16 bases left in between. Germline V gene lookup returns CDR1 KGHSH and CDR2 LQKENI. This CDR3 is 13 amino acids long. CDR3 nucleotides: TGTGCCAGCCGGGTGGAGGGGAAGAATGGCTACACCTTC. It is translated as CASRVEGKNGYTF.

This clonotype was detected many times. V gene TRBV7-3 combines with J gene TRBJ2-3, with 11 bases fitting TRBD2. The germline CDR1 and CDR2 sequences are SGHTA and FQGTGA. Trimming at V came to 2 bases and at J to 2 bases, leaving 3 bases not matched to a gene. The CDR3 sequence is 16 residues long. This CDR3 reads CASSLGTSGHTDTQYF. CDR3 DNA: TGTGCCAGCAGCTTAGGGACTAGCGGACACACAGATACGCAGTATTTT.